The sequence of this TCR beta chain was determined in a study of T cells in localized non-small cell lung cancer. Germline values: CDR1 MNHEY, CDR2 SVGAGI. CDR3 length: 16 amino acids. With 0 bases clipped from V and 4 bases from J, the junction kept 9 bases outside the gene matches. Points from the study as a whole: T cell clonality was highest in uninvolved adjacent lung, above tumor. Greater T cell density in blood accompanied longer overall survival.

Method: immunoSEQ multiplex PCR; TCRdb's copy keeps in-frame clones and lacks some. The table has 15,000 to 20,000 clones, 65% to 85% seen once. Remarks on this clone: The antigen is unknown.

The chain combines TRBV6-5 with TRBJ2-7, with TRBD2 matching 7 bases. The TCR sequence derives from a male donor at least 60 years old with stage III lung adenocarcinoma. The source material was peripheral blood, sampled before any cancer treatment. The CDR3 loop is CASSYSPAAGRYEQYF. The CDR3 DNA sequence: TGTGCCAGCAGTTACTCTCCGGCAGCGGGACGGTACGAGCAGTACTTC.